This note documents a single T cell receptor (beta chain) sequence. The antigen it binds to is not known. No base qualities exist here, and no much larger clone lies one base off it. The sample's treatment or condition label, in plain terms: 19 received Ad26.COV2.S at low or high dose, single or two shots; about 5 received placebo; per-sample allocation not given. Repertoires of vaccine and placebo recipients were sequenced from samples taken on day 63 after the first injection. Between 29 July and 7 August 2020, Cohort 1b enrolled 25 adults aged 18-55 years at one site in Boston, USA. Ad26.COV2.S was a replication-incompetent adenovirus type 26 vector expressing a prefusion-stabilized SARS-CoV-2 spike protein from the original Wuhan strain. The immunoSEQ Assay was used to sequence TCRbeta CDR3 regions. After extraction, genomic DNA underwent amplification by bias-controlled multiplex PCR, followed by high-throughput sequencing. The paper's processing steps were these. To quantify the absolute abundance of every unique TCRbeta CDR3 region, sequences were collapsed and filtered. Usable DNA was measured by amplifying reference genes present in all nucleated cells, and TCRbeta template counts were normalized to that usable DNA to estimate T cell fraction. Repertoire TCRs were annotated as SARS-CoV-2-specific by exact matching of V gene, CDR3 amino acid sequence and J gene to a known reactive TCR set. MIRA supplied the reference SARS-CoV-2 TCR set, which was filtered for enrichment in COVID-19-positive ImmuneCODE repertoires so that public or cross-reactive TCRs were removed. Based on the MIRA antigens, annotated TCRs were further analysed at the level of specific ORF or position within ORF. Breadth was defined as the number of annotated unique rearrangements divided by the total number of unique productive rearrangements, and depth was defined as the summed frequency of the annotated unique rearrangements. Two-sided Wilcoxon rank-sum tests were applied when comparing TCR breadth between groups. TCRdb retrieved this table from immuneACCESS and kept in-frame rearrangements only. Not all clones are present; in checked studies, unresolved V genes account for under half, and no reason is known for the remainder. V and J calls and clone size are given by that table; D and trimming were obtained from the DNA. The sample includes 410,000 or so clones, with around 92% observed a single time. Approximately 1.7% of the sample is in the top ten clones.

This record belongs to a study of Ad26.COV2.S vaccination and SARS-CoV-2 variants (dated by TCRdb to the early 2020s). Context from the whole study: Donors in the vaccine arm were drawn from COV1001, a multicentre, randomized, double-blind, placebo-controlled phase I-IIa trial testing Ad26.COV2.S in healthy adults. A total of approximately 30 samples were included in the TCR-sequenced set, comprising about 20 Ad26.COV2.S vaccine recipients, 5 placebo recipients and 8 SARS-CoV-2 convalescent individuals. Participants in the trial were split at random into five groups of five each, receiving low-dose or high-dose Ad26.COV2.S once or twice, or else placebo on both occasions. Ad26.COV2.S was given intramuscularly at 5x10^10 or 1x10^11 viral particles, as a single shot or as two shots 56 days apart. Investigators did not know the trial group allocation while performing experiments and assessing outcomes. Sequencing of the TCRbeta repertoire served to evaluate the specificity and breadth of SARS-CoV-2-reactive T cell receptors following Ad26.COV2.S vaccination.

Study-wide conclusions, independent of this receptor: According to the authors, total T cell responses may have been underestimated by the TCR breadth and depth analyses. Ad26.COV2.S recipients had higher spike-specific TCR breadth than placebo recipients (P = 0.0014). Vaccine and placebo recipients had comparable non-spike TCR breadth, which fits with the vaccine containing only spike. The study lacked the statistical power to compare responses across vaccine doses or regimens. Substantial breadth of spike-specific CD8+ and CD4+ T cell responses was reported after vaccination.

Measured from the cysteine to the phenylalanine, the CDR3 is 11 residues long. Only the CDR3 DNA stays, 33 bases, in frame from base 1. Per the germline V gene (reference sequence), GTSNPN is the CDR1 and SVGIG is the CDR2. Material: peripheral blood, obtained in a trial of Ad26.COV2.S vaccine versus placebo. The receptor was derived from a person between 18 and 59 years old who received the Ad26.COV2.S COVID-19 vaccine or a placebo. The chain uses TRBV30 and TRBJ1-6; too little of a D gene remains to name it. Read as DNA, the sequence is TGTGCTGCAACAGAGAATTCACCCCTCCACTTT. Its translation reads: CAATENSPLHF.